This T cell receptor beta chain was observed in a study of spatial heterogeneity in lung cancer (dated 2019 in TCRdb). At the level of the whole study: Beta-chain transcripts were consistently detected in greater numbers than alpha-chain transcripts, which likely reflects a higher abundance of beta-chain transcripts. TCR transcript counts in tumor regions correlated strongly with a T cell transcriptional module score from matched bulk RNA-seq. In the raw uncorrected reads, each unique combination of TCR and UMI appeared on average more than ten times. In non-small cell lung cancer, the study made a quantitative comparison of TCR alpha and beta repertoires among multiple tumor regions, matched nontumor lung and blood. Nonsynonymous mutation counts, determined by whole-exome sequencing of tumor tissue, were related to TCR repertoire features. At surgery, 220 tumor regions, 61 to 65 matched nontumor lung samples and 45 to 60 PBMC samples were TCR-sequenced for both alpha and beta chains. Findings and caveats that apply to the study as a whole: A correlation was observed between the number of expanded intratumoral alpha and beta TCRs and the tumor nonsynonymous mutation count. Counts of ubiquitous and regional expanded TCRs correlated with counts of ubiquitous and regional nonsynonymous mutations, respectively. Confirming at a functional level the hypothesis that regional TCRs recognize regional mutations was considered to require additional single-cell paired TCR alpha and beta sequencing. TCR-seq was estimated to cover only approximately 6.4% of tumor T cells for alpha chains and about 13% for beta chains.

To prepare the library, 5' RACE was applied. Sequencing was performed on a NextSeq 500. To allow correction of PCR and sequencing errors, the TCR library protocol tagged every TCR cDNA molecule with a unique molecular identifier. Per the original workflow: TCR identification, UMI-based error correction and CDR3 extraction were all carried out with Decombinator tools. Expanded TCRs were defined as those above a frequency of 2 per 1,000, corresponding to the top 1% of the tumor frequency distribution. Expanded tumor TCRs statistically deemed absent (corrected P<0.05) from at least one tumor region were classed as regional, and all other expanded tumor TCRs were classed as ubiquitous. Rényi diversity was computed with the R vegan package after subsampling each repertoire 100 times to 5,000 TCRs. CDR3 similarity networks were constructed using string-kernel similarity of amino acid triplets, with links drawn between CDR3s whose pairwise similarity was above 0.82. The public reads were reanalyzed by TCRdb: fastp trimming at Q25, MiXCR alignment, in-frame beta chains only. Each CDR3 protein gets just one entry, which takes the most common genes and DNA from the rows behind it. The V and J calls were not made by the authors but by TCRdb's processing. This sample gives some 12,000 distinct CDR3 sequences in total; roughly 13% of them show up just once. The ten largest clones represent approximately 39% of the sample.

CDR1 and CDR2, looked up from the germline V gene, are SNHLY and FYNNEI. The CDR3 spans 16 residues, from the cysteine through the phenylalanine. The kept DNA is CDR3 alone, 48 bases in frame from the first base. V lost 2 bases and J lost 2 bases; the stretch between them is 15 bases long. Concerning this clonotype itself: Its antigen target is currently unknown. Nothing much larger sits one base from this clone, and base qualities are not available.

Interpreted using the paper, the time point label stands for: sample taken at primary tumor resection. The donors were 65 to 90 patients from the lung TRACERx cohort who had early-stage, untreated non-small cell lung cancer. For TCR sequencing, whole RNA was extracted from tumor and nontumor lung tissue, or from cryopreserved PBMC samples, and no cell sorting was done. Only patients with enough RNA available from two or more tumor regions were chosen for TCR sequencing. Before selection, tumor and adjacent nontumor lung specimens were reviewed by a lung pathologist. The chain joins TRBV2 to TRBJ2-5; the D region may be TRBD1 or TRBD2, each matching 5 bases equally. The sequencing used lung tumor tissue, collected at surgery. The receptor's source is a male donor with early-stage non-small cell lung cancer. The CDR3 corresponds to CASSERWGPPQETQYF. The DNA is as follows: TGTGCCAGCAGTGAACGGTGGGGACCCCCTCAAGAGACCCAGTACTTC.